The T cell receptor beta chain described here comes from a study of T cells in localized non-small cell lung cancer. Whole-study results and caveats: Sequence data derive from only one tumor region, so heterogeneity remains possible. Overall survival was longer when the density of T cells in the blood was higher.

The germline CDR1 and CDR2 sequences are SGHNT and YYREEE (reference sequence). CDR3 length equals 15 residues. The V end lost 0 bases, the J end lost 1 base, and 10 bases lay between the germline ends. On this clone itself: What it binds is not known.

The data were produced by immunoSEQ multiplex PCR, yet TCRdb's version contains in-frame clones alone and is incomplete. This table has roughly 61,000 clones, around 81% appearing once. V gene TRBV5-4 combines with J gene TRBJ1-1, with D hard to call. The sequence came from a man aged 35 to 69 with stage II lung adenocarcinoma. This specimen consisted of PBMCs, obtained before any cancer treatment. The CDR3 sequence is CASSLDPRANTEAFF. CDR3 DNA sequence: TGTGCCAGCAGCTTGGACCCCCGCGCGAACACTGAAGCTTTCTTT.